This TCR beta chain was captured by sequencing in a study of blood T cell repertoires in COVID-19. Turning to the study itself: Samples taken during acute and convalescent COVID-19 were collected in the United States, Italy and Spain. T cells, B-cell-depleted T cells, or PBMCs provided the cDNA or gDNA that served as material.

In the original processing: The assay estimated nucleated cells by amplifying reference gene primers. This table comes from immunoSEQ multiplex PCR, and its TCRdb copy is limited to in-frame clones, with some not included. V and J calls and clone size are copied from that table; D and trimming were computed from the DNA. The table includes under 500,000 clones, roughly 89% detected once. This receptor was obtained from a woman aged 30 to 39 with acute or convalescent COVID-19. The sample was peripheral blood.

Written as DNA, the CDR3 is TGTGCCACCAGTGGTAAGGGGGAGACTGAAGCTTTCTTT. It yields the protein CATSGKGETEAFF. The V and J genes are TRBV24-1 and TRBJ1-1; D may be TRBD1 (6 bases). The CDR3 loop spans 13 amino acids. Germline V gene data show CDR1 as KGHDR and CDR2 as SFDVKD. V was pared by 5 bases and J by 5 bases, with 11 bases between.